These 19 T cell receptor beta chains share one sample of origin, sequenced in a study of blood T cell repertoires in COVID-19. Some clones are missing from TCRdb's copy, which holds only in-frame ones; the method was immunoSEQ multiplex PCR. This sample has some 70,000 clones; 88% occur once, and the top ten carry over 9%. Material: PBMCs or T cells enriched from blood (not recorded which). Source of these receptors: a woman between 35 and 50 years old who had recovered from COVID-19.

The chain has TRBV7-8 and TRBJ2-3; 10 positions match TRBD2. The germline V gene has CDR1 SGHVS and CDR2 FQNEAQ. Losses at the gene ends were 3 bases for V and 7 bases for J; bases not matched to a gene: 7. The CDR3 covers 15 residues. In nucleotides, the CDR3 is TGTGCCAGCAGCTTGCAAAGCGGGGGGGGATATACGCAGTATTTT. This translates into CASSLQSGGGYTQYF.

V and J are TRBV21-1 and TRBJ2-1; the table's D call, TRBD2, has no DNA check behind it. TRBV21-1 is tagged as a pseudogene. The CDR3 sequence is 11 residues long. CDR3 DNA sequence: TGTGCCAGCAGCAATGGGAGTGAGCAGTTCTTC. Its translation: CASSNGSEQFF.

The gene calls are TRBV19 and TRBJ1-2, with 7 nucleotides matching TRBD1. Germline V lookup: CDR1 LNHDA, CDR2 SQIVND (reference sequence). J lost 4 bases, V lost 6 bases, and 20 bases had no gene match. This CDR3 region has 18 residues. The CDR3 nucleotides read TGTGCCAGTAGCACAAACCGGGACAGTATACCGCTATTCTATGGCTACACCTTC. It codes for CASSTNRDSIPLFYGYTF.

J is TRBJ2-5 and V is TRBV3-1 (or the pseudogene TRBV3-2); 8 nucleotides line up with TRBD1. The V and J ends lost 4 bases and 14 bases, in that order; junction bases with no gene match: 15. Germline-derived CDR1 and CDR2 are LGHDT and YNNKEL (reference sequence). This CDR3 has 14 residues. This chain's CDR3 is CASSPVSGAGGLYF. Written as DNA, the CDR3 is TGTGCCAGCAGCCCGGTTTCCGGGGCAGGGGGCCTATACTTC.

The count of this clone is one. The CDR3 loop is CSVVETGGSGELFF. The DNA of the CDR3 is TGCAGCGTGGTCGAGACAGGGGGTTCCGGGGAGCTGTTTTTT. This chain connects TRBV29-1 to TRBJ2-2, with 9 positions matching TRBD1. In germline, CDR1 is SQVTM, CDR2 ANQGSEA. With V trimmed by 6 bases and J by 6 bases, 8 bases remained unmatched. CDR3 length: 14 residues.

V usage is TRBV3-1 (or the pseudogene TRBV3-2) and J usage is TRBJ1-1; D gene ambiguous. The CDR3 has 14 residues. Trimming pared 3 bases from V and 0 bases from J, leaving 8 bases between. Germline lookup yields CDR1 LGHDT and CDR2 YNNKEL (reference sequence). CDR3 coding DNA: TGTGCCAGCAGCCAGAGGGAGCTGAACACTGAAGCTTTCTTT. Protein product: CASSQRELNTEAFF.

The V and J genes are TRBV29-1 and TRBJ1-2; no clear D. The germline gives CDR1 SQVTM, CDR2 ANQGSEA. This CDR3 comprises 13 residues. The V end lost 0 bases, the J end lost 6 bases, and 11 bases lay between the germline ends. The CDR3 DNA is TGCAGCGTTGAAGACATCCGAGGGAATGGCTACACCTTC. It yields the protein CSVEDIRGNGYTF.

The chain carries TRBV11-2 and TRBJ2-3; D gene unclear. V lost 1 base, J lost 5 bases, and 7 bases lay in between. The CDR3 sequence is 13 residues long. The germline gives CDR1 SGHAT, CDR2 FQNNGV. Here the CDR3 reads CASSLGLLDTQYF. The CDR3 DNA reads as TGTGCCAGCAGCTTAGGGCTTTTAGATACGCAGTATTTT.

The rearrangement uses TRBV5-1 and TRBJ2-1; TRBD2 matches 7 bases. Germline lookup yields CDR1 SGHRS and CDR2 YFSETQ. This CDR3 comprises 14 residues. The J segment lost 9 bases and the V segment lost 1 base, leaving 7 bases of the junction unmatched. CDR3 sequence reads: CASSLIPTGGEQFF. The DNA of the CDR3 is TGCGCCAGCAGCTTGATCCCGACGGGGGGTGAGCAGTTCTTC.

The chain has TRBV7-8 and TRBJ1-5; 7 nucleotides line up with TRBD1. CDR1 is SGHVS and CDR2 is FQNEAQ in the germline V gene. Trimming cost V 8 bases and J 2 bases; bases outside gene matches: 0. The CDR3 runs to 12 residues. The CDR3 region is CASGTGNQPQHF. DNA of the CDR3: TGTGCCAGCGGGACAGGCAATCAGCCCCAGCATTTT.

The chain uses TRBV19 and TRBJ1-3; D remains ambiguous. The CDR3 spans 14 residues. CDR1 LNHDA and CDR2 SQIVND come from the germline V gene (reference sequence). V was trimmed by 7 bases and J by 0 bases, leaving 10 bases between them. The CDR3 region has the DNA TGTGCCAGTAATCTCAGAGGCTCTGGAAACACCATATATTTT. This sequence encodes CASNLRGSGNTIYF.

J is TRBJ2-1 and V is TRBV7-2, with 15 bases fitting TRBD2. Looked up from germline, CDR1 is SGHTA and CDR2 is FQGNSA. The CDR3 is 17 residues long. J lost 7 bases, V lost 8 bases, and 12 bases had no gene match. CDR3 region: CASAGTSGGTFSNEQFF. CDR3 DNA: TGTGCCAGCGCCGGGACTAGCGGGGGGACCTTCTCTAATGAGCAGTTCTTC.

For the CDR3, the DNA is TGTGCCAGCAACGGACAGGGTTACGAGCAGTACTTC. Translation gives CASNGQGYEQYF. This chain joins TRBV6-5 and TRBJ2-7, with TRBD1 matching 8 bases. The CDR3 length is 12 residues. Trimming took 7 bases from V and 4 from J; bases not matched to a gene: 3. Germline V lookup: CDR1 MNHEY, CDR2 SVGAGI.

V gene TRBV2 combines with J gene TRBJ2-3; 16 bases agree with TRBD2. J was trimmed by 1 base and V by 5 bases; bases with no gene match: 6. Germline CDR1 is SNHLY and CDR2 is FYNNEI. This CDR3 has 18 residues. DNA of the CDR3: TGTGCCAGCAGTCGACCGGGACTAGCGGGGGGGCGCACAGATACGCAGTATTTT. The encoded protein is CASSRPGLAGGRTDTQYF.

The chain employs TRBV3-1 (or the pseudogene TRBV3-2) and TRBJ2-7; 9 bases fit TRBD2. Germline loops: CDR1 LGHDT, CDR2 YNNKEL (reference sequence). The junction had 12 bases not matched to a gene; V was cut back by 2 bases and J by 4 bases. The CDR3 contains 17 residues. In DNA form, the CDR3 reads TGTGCCAGCAGCCAAAGGCCCGGACTAGCGCCAGGGTACGAGCAGTACTTC. The encoded protein is CASSQRPGLAPGYEQYF.

This clone was seen a handful of times. The chain is built from TRBV15 and TRBJ1-1; D is ambiguous. Germline V CDR1 and CDR2: LNHNV, YYDKDF (reference sequence). The CDR3 length is 12 residues. V was shortened by 1 base and J by 4 bases, with 4 bases between the two germline ends. The CDR3 here is CATSRVITEAFF. Here the CDR3 DNA reads TGTGCCACCAGCAGAGTTATCACTGAAGCTTTCTTT.

The chain links TRBV18 to TRBJ1-3; 8 bases are shared with TRBD1. The CDR3 extends over 16 amino acids. Germline CDR1 reads KGHSH; CDR2 reads LQKENI. The trim removed 3 bases at V and 4 bases at J, leaving 8 bases unmatched. The CDR3 DNA is TGTGCCAGCTCACCCCTGCAGGGGGCTTCAGGAAACACCATATATTTT. Protein product: CASSPLQGASGNTIYF.

This sequence joins TRBV7-2 and TRBJ1-2; D remains ambiguous. V was clipped by 1 base and J by 5 bases, with 8 bases between them. Germline lookup yields CDR1 SGHTA and CDR2 FQGNSA. The CDR3 runs 13 residues. CDR3 region: CASSLGPSYGYTF. DNA for the CDR3: TGTGCCAGCAGCTTAGGTCCCTCGTATGGCTACACCTTC.

CDR3 amino acids: CASSKSGGTNTGELFF. In DNA form, the CDR3 reads TGTGCCAGCAGCAAGAGCGGGGGGACGAACACCGGGGAGCTGTTTTTT. This rearrangement joins TRBV9 to TRBJ2-2; 9 positions match TRBD2. After removal of 4 bases from V and 0 bases from J, the junction contained 4 bases not matched to a gene. The CDR3 totals 16 residues. The germline V gene encodes CDR1 SGDLS and CDR2 YYNGEE.